This is a list of T cell receptor beta chains from one sample in a study of response to subunit inactivated influenza vaccine. Using its own MiXCR run on the RT-PCR reads, TCRdb lists one record per CDR3 protein. The data contain about 480,000 distinct CDR3 sequences, 25% of them singletons. Sequenced material: CD4+ T cells sorted from PBMCs, taken roughly 5 days after vaccination. These receptors were taken from a man aged 45-60 years who received an inactivated influenza vaccine. Both conserved end residues are part of each CDR3. A D gene is named only where the DNA matches it firmly. Clone size is not always given. Where it is, it says once, few, many or a class for expanded clones.

d_call,clone_size,v_call,j_call,cdr3_aa,cdr3_nt
-,-,TRBV9,TRBJ2-5,CASSNRLDQETQYF,TGTGCCAGCAGCAACAGACTAGACCAAGAGACCCAGTACTTC
-,-,TRBV20-1,TRBJ2-7,CSASKREQYF,TGCAGTGCTAGCAAAAGAGAGCAGTACTTC
-,few,TRBV11-2,TRBJ2-5,CASSNRQYGGPETQYF,TGTGCCAGCAGCAACCGGCAATATGGGGGGCCGGAGACCCAGTACTTC
-,-,TRBV20-1,TRBJ1-5,CSATRTTGDQPQHF,TGCAGTGCTACCAGGACTACGGGTGATCAGCCCCAGCATTTT
TRBD1,-,TRBV10-3,TRBJ2-5,CAISSGGWETQYF,TGTGCCATCAGTTCAGGGGGCTGGGAGACCCAGTACTTC
-,few,TRBV4-2,TRBJ2-1,CASSQGSAATYNEQFF,TGTGCCAGCAGCCAAGGCAGTGCGGCTACCTACAATGAGCAGTTCTTC
-,-,TRBV5-1,TRBJ1-1,CASSLMGGRNTEAFF,TGCGCCAGCAGCCTGATGGGGGGGAGGAACACTGAAGCTTTCTTT
TRBD2,-,TRBV15,TRBJ2-1,CATSRTLGGGGRYEQFF,TGTGCCACCAGCAGAACCTTGGGTGGCGGGGGAAGGTATGAGCAGTTCTTC
-,-,TRBV15,TRBJ2-3,CATSREGAIRTDTQYF,TGTGCCACCAGCAGAGAGGGGGCTATACGCACAGATACGCAGTATTTT
-,-,TRBV9,TRBJ2-2,CASSVEANTGELFF,TGTGCCAGCAGCGTAGAAGCGAACACCGGGGAGCTGTTTTTT
TRBD2,-,TRBV4-2,TRBJ2-5,CASSQDPSGGQETQYF,TGTGCCAGCAGCCAAGATCCGAGCGGGGGCCAAGAGACCCAGTACTTC
-,-,TRBV12-3/TRBV12-4,TRBJ1-2,CASSLRGAGSYGYTF,TGTGCCAGCAGTTTACGTGGGGCAGGATCCTATGGCTACACCTTC
-,-,TRBV20-1,TRBJ2-1,CSARGGSGLYNEQFF,TGCAGTGCCCGAGGGGGTAGCGGCCTCTACAATGAGCAGTTCTTC
TRBD2,few,TRBV5-1,TRBJ2-1,CASSRTVAGANEQFF,TGCGCCAGCAGCCGCACGGTAGCGGGGGCCAATGAGCAGTTCTTC
-,-,TRBV20-1,TRBJ2-7,CSARGRRGAYEQYF,TGCAGTGCTAGAGGTCGCAGGGGAGCCTACGAGCAGTACTTC
TRBD2,-,TRBV4-2,TRBJ2-1,CASSQDPTSGGAGEQFF,TGTGCCAGCAGCCAAGATCCGACTAGCGGGGGGGCCGGGGAGCAGTTCTTC
TRBD2,-,TRBV28,TRBJ2-1,CASSWATSGRRIEGEQFF,TGTGCCAGCAGTTGGGCGACTAGCGGGAGGAGGATCGAGGGTGAGCAGTTCTTC
-,-,TRBV6-5,TRBJ1-1,CASSYSRFEGAEAFF,TGTGCCAGCAGTTACTCGAGATTTGAGGGAGCTGAAGCTTTCTTT
TRBD1,-,TRBV6-6,TRBJ2-1,CASSYTGQGEFF,TGTGCCAGCAGTTATACGGGACAGGGCGAGTTCTTC
TRBD1,-,TRBV7-8,TRBJ2-2,CASSQGVIGELFF,TGTGCCAGCAGCCAGGGGGTCATCGGGGAGCTGTTTTTT
-,few,TRBV11-2,TRBJ2-5,CASSPFGGRLQETQYF,TGTGCCAGCAGCCCCTTCGGTGGACGGCTCCAAGAGACCCAGTACTTC
-,few,TRBV5-1,TRBJ2-1,CASSLEPNNEQFF,TGCGCCAGCAGCTTGGAGCCTAACAATGAGCAGTTCTTC
-,-,TRBV20-1,TRBJ2-3,CSAKQADTQYF,TGCAGTGCTAAGCAGGCAGATACGCAGTATTTT